This T cell receptor beta chain was documented in a study of blood T cell repertoires in COVID-19. In the original analysis: Nucleated cell counts were estimated from reference gene primer amplification. Method: immunoSEQ multiplex PCR; TCRdb's copy keeps in-frame clones and lacks some. That table gives V, J and clone size, and the DNA gave D and trimming. Altogether 15,000 to 18,000 clones are present, roughly nine tenths being singletons, with the ten largest covering 52%. The V gene's germline CDR1 is MNHNS and CDR2 SASEGT. V dropped 0 bases and J dropped 5; count of bases not matched to a gene: 7. There are 16 residues in the CDR3.

The sequence came from a man in his 60s with acute or convalescent COVID-19. This chain connects TRBV6-1 to TRBJ2-5; 9 nucleotides match TRBD1. The sample was peripheral blood. This CDR3 reads CASSEAMGTGPETQYF. The CDR3 DNA follows: TGTGCCAGCAGTGAAGCAATGGGGACAGGGCCCGAGACCCAGTACTTC.